The 10 T cell receptor beta chains below all came from one sample that was sequenced in a study of patients and donors after allogeneic stem cell transplantation. TCRdb itself ran the RT-PCR reads through MiXCR, one entry per CDR3 protein. The sample has under 200,000 distinct CDR3 sequences, around 28% seen once; the top ten hold 3.2%. Material: blood, either unsorted or a sorted T cell fraction (not recorded which). The origin of the receptors is a human donor who was either an allogeneic HSCT recipient or a stem cell or donor lymphocyte infusion donor (not recorded which). It is not recorded whose cells these are; they may come from a transplant donor.

This clonotype was observed a handful of times. CDR3 amino acids: CASSWGVGETQYF. CDR3 nucleotide sequence: TGTGCCAGCAGCTGGGGGGTTGGGGAGACCCAGTACTTC. The chain joins TRBV5-4 to TRBJ2-5; tentatively, D is TRBD2 (6 bases). Germline-derived CDR1 and CDR2 are SGHNT and YYREEE (reference sequence). This CDR3 contains 13 residues. V lost 3 bases, J lost 5 bases, and 11 bases lay in between.

The V and J genes are TRBV2 and TRBJ1-5; 7 bases map to TRBD1. The CDR3 sequence is 13 residues long. The V segment lost 2 bases and the J segment 11 bases; nucleotides outside the gene matches: 6. CDR1 and CDR2 (germline): SNHLY, FYNNEI. The CDR3 is CASSENRGKSQHF. CDR3 in DNA: TGTGCCAGCAGTGAAAACAGGGGTAAGTCCCAGCATTTT. Supplemented by reference TRBV2 and TRBJ1-5, the full variable domain reads EPEVTQTPSHQVTQMGQEVILRCVPISNHLYFYWYRQILGQKVEFLVSFYNNEISEKSEIFDDQFSVERPDGSNFTLKIRSTKLEDSAMYFCASSENRGKSQHFGDGTRLSIL.

This clonotype was counted only a few times. The chain combines TRBV20-1 with TRBJ1-2, with 10 bases matching TRBD1. J lost 5 bases, V lost 3 bases, and 12 bases had no gene match. This CDR3 region has 16 residues. Germline V gives CDR1 DFQATT, CDR2 SNEGSKA (reference sequence). CDR3: CSASSPAGTGDYGYTF. In DNA, the CDR3 is TGCAGTGCTAGCTCCCCAGCCGGGACAGGGGATTATGGCTACACCTTC.

The V call is TRBV9, the J call TRBJ2-1; 8 nucleotides agree with TRBD2. V lost 0 bases, J lost 5 bases, and 4 bases stayed unmatched. Germline V CDR1 and CDR2: SGDLS, YYNGEE. The CDR3 has 15 amino acids. The CDR3 DNA reads TGTGCCAGCAGCGTAGTAGCGGGATTAAACAATGAGCAGTTCTTC. Protein: CASSVVAGLNNEQFF.

In DNA form, the CDR3 reads TGTGCCAGCACTCCTGGAAGCAATCAGCCCCAGCATTTT. Protein: CASTPGSNQPQHF. The chain uses TRBV12-3 or TRBV12-4 and TRBJ1-5; D ambiguous. The length of the CDR3 is 13 residues. With 7 bases removed from V and 1 base from J, the gap between germline ends came to 8 bases.

This clonotype appeared a few times. CDR3 sequence (DNA): TGTGCCAGCAGTTACGAGTCGGTTCCCTACGAGCAGTACTTC. Translation: CASSYESVPYEQYF. The chain has TRBV6-5 and TRBJ2-7; D unresolved. CDR1 is MNHEY and CDR2 is SVGAGI in the germline V gene. V lost 2 bases and J 2 bases, leaving 10 bases between the germline ends. The CDR3 is 14 amino acids.

The CDR3, as DNA: TGTGCCAGCACTAGGGTTGGGGACACTGAAGCTTTCTTT. Translating it yields CASTRVGDTEAFF. V and J are TRBV2 and TRBJ1-1, with D unresolved. The length of the CDR3 is 13 residues. CDR1 and CDR2 (germline): SNHLY, FYNNEI. V was pared by 7 bases and J by 3 bases, with 12 bases between.

This clonotype was seen more than once but under ten times. The CDR3 region has the DNA TGTGCCAGCAGCGCCCCAGGGCCCACTGAAGCTTTCTTT. This encodes CASSAPGPTEAFF. This chain uses TRBV7-9 with TRBJ1-1; tentatively, D is TRBD1 (5 bases). Per germline, CDR1 SEHNR and CDR2 FQNEAQ (reference sequence). The CDR3 length is 13 residues. Trimming removed 5 bases from V and 4 bases from J, with 11 bases in between.

V is TRBV6-2 or TRBV6-3 and J is TRBJ1-5, with 7 bases identical to TRBD1. Germline CDR1 is MNHEY and CDR2 is SVGEGT. This CDR3 comprises 16 residues. The ends lost 2 bases at V and 11 bases at J; junction bases unmatched: 15. Here the CDR3 reads CASSYPSDRSNLAQHF. Written as DNA, the CDR3 is TGTGCCAGCAGTTACCCCTCGGACAGGTCTAATCTGGCCCAGCATTTT.

CDR3 sequence (DNA): TGTGCCAGCAGCGTAGAAGGAAGGAGAACTGAAGCTTTCTTT. Its translation is CASSVEGRRTEAFF. The chain uses TRBV9 and TRBJ1-1; no firm D call. The CDR3 runs 14 residues. The V end lost 0 bases, the J end lost 5 bases, and 11 bases lay between the germline ends. Germline CDR1 reads SGDLS; CDR2 reads YYNGEE.